The 6 T cell receptor beta chains presented below share a single source sample, sequenced in a study of T-cell reconstitution after alpha-beta-depleted transplantation in children. Using unique molecular identifiers, the investigators prepared the TCRbeta library. TCRdb ran MiXCR on the PCR reads and lists one entry per CDR3 protein. Of approximately 980,000 distinct CDR3 sequences in the sample, around 30% were seen once. Sequenced here: PBMCs, mostly from graft donor cells, sampled 360 days after TCRalphabeta/CD19-depleted stem cell transplant. All receptors come from a boy under two years old who had a stem cell transplant for SCID, so the T cells may come from the graft donor.

The CDR3 reads CASNPPGLAGANEQFF. Here the CDR3 DNA reads TGTGCCAGCAACCCACCGGGACTAGCGGGGGCCAATGAGCAGTTCTTC. The J gene is TRBJ2-1, the V gene TRBV6-1; TRBD2 agrees at 14 bases. From germline, CDR1 is MNHNS and CDR2 SASEGT. V lost 7 bases, J lost 6 bases, and 8 bases stayed unmatched. CDR3 size: 16 residues.

The chain uses TRBV19 and TRBJ2-1, with D perhaps being TRBD1 or TRBD2 (5 bases each). The CDR3 is made up of 15 amino acids. Per the germline V gene, CDR1 is LNHDA and CDR2 is SQIVND (reference sequence). The germline V and J ends were trimmed by 3 bases and 4 bases, with 13 bases remaining between them. The CDR3 coding sequence is TGTGCCAGTAGTATTAGGTGGGACGCTTACAATGAGCAGTTCTTC. This sequence encodes CASSIRWDAYNEQFF. The full variable domain, rest sourced from reference TRBV19 and TRBJ2-1, is DGGITQSPKYLFRKEGQNVTLSCEQNLNHDAMYWYRQDPGQGLRLIYYSQIVNDFQKGDIAEGYSVSREKKESFPLTVTSAQKNPTAFYLCASSIRWDAYNEQFFGPGTRLTVL.

This clonotype has more than one count but fewer than ten. The rearrangement links TRBV7-7 to TRBJ2-2, with TRBD2 matching 10 bases. The J segment lost 5 bases and the V segment lost 5 bases, leaving 5 bases of the junction unmatched. The CDR3 runs to 15 residues. Per the germline V gene, CDR1 is SSHAT and CDR2 is FNYEAQ (reference sequence). CDR3 nucleotide sequence: TGTGCCAGCAGCCCGGGACTAGCGAGGACCGGGGAGCTGTTTTTT. Translation: CASSPGLARTGELFF.

This clonotype occurred many times. This chain joins TRBV19 and TRBJ2-1; D is perhaps TRBD2 (7 bases). The CDR3 has 16 residues. The germline V gene encodes CDR1 LNHDA and CDR2 SQIVND (reference sequence). The V end lost 3 bases, the J end lost 4 bases, and 16 bases lay between the germline ends. The CDR3 loop is CASSIRGGVGYNEQFF. CDR3 nucleotide sequence: TGTGCCAGTAGTATTCGAGGGGGGGTAGGTTACAATGAGCAGTTCTTC.

This clonotype was observed many times. CDR3 region: CASSGRGGAMDEQFF. DNA for the CDR3: TGTGCCAGCAGCGGACGCGGGGGGGCGATGGATGAGCAGTTCTTC. The chain carries TRBV9 and TRBJ2-1, with 9 bases matching TRBD2. Losses at the gene ends were 3 bases for V and 8 bases for J; bases not matched to a gene: 9. Germline values: CDR1 SGDLS, CDR2 YYNGEE. CDR3 length: 15 residues.

This chain connects TRBV13 to TRBJ2-7; D may be TRBD2 (5 bases). With 5 bases removed from V and 4 bases from J, the gap between germline ends came to 15 bases. The CDR3 runs to 14 residues. Germline-derived CDR1 and CDR2 are PRHDT and FYEKMQ (reference sequence). CDR3 amino acids: CASSPNPRTYEQYF. In DNA, the CDR3 is TGTGCCAGCAGCCCTAACCCACGGACTTACGAGCAGTACTTC.